This TCR beta chain is drawn from a study of T cells in Graves' hyperthyroidism and ophthalmopathy. It was RNA transcripts that yielded the amplified TCR beta CDR3 regions. The study used the HTBI primer set for a first-round RT-PCR of the TCR CDR3. MiXCR, applied by TCRdb to the multiplex PCR reads, yields one record per CDR3 protein. The table lists roughly 800,000 distinct CDR3 sequences, around 38% of them singletons. V was cut by 3 bases and J by 3 bases, with 16 bases left in between. CDR3 length: 15 amino acids. CDR1 and CDR2 (germline): SGDLS, YYNGEE. This chain links TRBV9 with TRBJ2-7; D possibly corresponds to TRBD1 (6 bases). Sample: blood. The clonotype comes from a man aged 18 to 29 with Graves' hyperthyroidism. This chain's CDR3 is CASSAQIGQNYEQYF. CDR3 bases: TGTGCCAGCAGCGCGCAGATAGGACAGAACTACGAGCAGTACTTC.